The 5 T cell receptor beta chains listed next were all sequenced from one sample in a study of blood T cell repertoires in COVID-19. Sequencing used immunoSEQ multiplex PCR; TCRdb keeps in-frame clones, though not all of them. The repertoire holds about 59,000 clones, about 90% seen once, with 5.1% in the top ten. Specimen: peripheral blood. The receptors were sampled from an elderly man in a cohort sampled during active COVID-19.

V is TRBV5-4 and J is TRBJ1-1; 9 bases align to TRBD1. The CDR3 is 13 amino acids. V was pared by 4 bases and J by 12 bases, with 10 bases of the junction left unmatched. CDR1 and CDR2 (germline): SGHNT, YYREEE (reference sequence). The chain's CDR3 is CASSPGQGGETFF. CDR3 bases: TGTGCCAGCAGCCCGGGACAGGGCGGGGAAACTTTCTTT.

J is TRBJ2-5 and V is TRBV2; 7 bases are shared with TRBD1. Losses at the gene ends were 5 bases for V and 6 bases for J; bases not matched to a gene: 6. This CDR3 comprises 13 residues. CDR1 and CDR2 (germline): SNHLY, FYNNEI. The CDR3 DNA follows: TGTGCCAGCAGTCCGTACAGGGGACAGACCCAGTACTTC. This gives the protein CASSPYRGQTQYF.

The rearrangement joins TRBV7-2 to TRBJ2-5; 9 bases map to TRBD2. The CDR3 sequence is 16 residues long. Trimming cost V 3 bases and J 1 base; bases outside gene matches: 6. Germline V gives CDR1 SGHTA, CDR2 FQGNSA. The CDR3 reads CASSLGGSGGQETQYF. The CDR3 bases are TGTGCCAGCAGCTTGGGTGGTAGCGGGGGCCAAGAGACCCAGTACTTC. Together with reference TRBV7-2 and TRBJ2-5, the CDR3 gives the full variable domain: GAGVSQSPSNKVTEKGKDVELRCDPISGHTALYWYRQSLGQGLEFLIYFQGNSAPDKSGLPSDRFSAERTGGSVSTLTIQRTQQEDSAVYLCASSLGGSGGQETQYFGPGTRLLVL.

V gene TRBV9 combines with J gene TRBJ2-7; D might be TRBD2 (6 bases). The V gene's germline CDR1 is SGDLS and CDR2 YYNGEE. Trimming cost V 0 bases and J 0 bases, with 10 bases left between them. The length of the CDR3 is 15 residues. The CDR3 DNA sequence: TGTGCCAGCAGCGTAGTCCCCGGGAGCTCCTACGAGCAGTACTTC. Translating gives CASSVVPGSSYEQYF.

This chain links TRBV19 with TRBJ2-1, with 7 bases that match TRBD1. Germline assignment: CDR1 LNHDA and CDR2 SQIVND (reference sequence). CDR3 length: 12 residues. The V segment lost 4 bases and the J segment 6 bases; nucleotides outside the gene matches: 0. The CDR3 spells CASSTGGNEQFF. DNA of the CDR3: TGTGCCAGTAGTACAGGGGGCAATGAGCAGTTCTTC.